What follows is one TCR beta chain and its context. This specimen belongs to a study of neurological immune-mediated disorders. Germline V gives CDR1 SGHRS, CDR2 YFSETQ. V was cut by 0 bases and J by 8 bases, with 6 bases left in between. CDR3 length: 11 amino acids. TCRdb re-analysed the 5' RACE reads in MiXCR, keeping a single row per CDR3 protein. The table includes about 99,000 distinct CDR3 sequences, under 14% detected once. Time point indicated: longitudinal time-point 3. This receptor was taken from a female donor with HTLV-1-associated myelopathy (HAM/TSP). The material sequenced was PBMCs. The rearrangement links TRBV5-1 to TRBJ2-7; D unresolved. The CDR3 DNA reads as TGCGCCAGCAGCTTGGAGTACCAGCAGTACTTC. Protein product: CASSLEYQQYF.